This TCR beta chain emerged from a study of shared clonotypes between healthy human individuals. Germline V gives CDR1 LGHNA, CDR2 YNFKEQ. The CDR3 sequence is 15 residues long. V was clipped by 4 bases and J by 5 bases; unmatched bases: 6. TCRdb's copy holds only in-frame clones and misses some; the assay was immunoSEQ multiplex PCR. Among roughly 1.4 million clones listed, around 98.5% were seen once. The sequence was obtained from a man younger than 45 in good health. V usage is TRBV4-2 and J usage is TRBJ2-5, with 11 bases that match TRBD1. Sequences were obtained from naive CD4+ T cells sorted from blood. The subset denotes: CD45RA+ positively selected. CDR3 in DNA: TGTGCCAGCAGCCGTCGGGACAGGGGGATTGAGACCCAGTACTTC. It codes for CASSRRDRGIETQYF.